This TCR beta chain originates from a study of blood T cell repertoires in COVID-19. Study context: The United States, Italy and Spain provided the acute and convalescent COVID-19 samples. T cells, B-cell-depleted T cells, or PBMCs provided the cDNA or gDNA that served as material.

Clones were read by immunoSEQ multiplex PCR, and TCRdb kept only the in-frame ones, dropping some. The table includes 200,000 to 250,000 clones, less than 90% detected once. Between the trimmed V and J ends, which lost 4 bases and 4 bases, there was a span of 17 bases. The V gene's germline CDR1 is SNHLY and CDR2 FYNNEI. There are 15 residues in the CDR3. Individuals aged about 18 to 89 years were recruited from approximately 22 US areas. Donors were grouped by their self-reported clinical history. The sequencing sample was made of PBMCs or T cells enriched from blood (not recorded which). The V call is TRBV2, the J call TRBJ2-7; D might be TRBD2 (6 bases). This TCR came from a young woman who had recovered from COVID-19. This CDR3 is CASSVKRAGGYEQYF. The CDR3 nucleotides are TGTGCCAGCAGTGTGAAGCGGGCAGGAGGGTACGAGCAGTACTTC.